Sequencing of this TCR beta chain was carried out in a study of naive and memory T cell subsets. The study, taken as a whole, reports: Reportedly, tuberculin skin test sites gave far more TCRs than other biopsies.

Treatment indicated: skin biopsy from PPD injection site in Mantoux-positive individual. The library had UMIs added by 3' ligation of an oligonucleotide to TCR cDNA. Individuals with a positive Mantoux test gave biopsies from PPD-injected skin. Cells were not sorted; total RNA input targeted roughly 1 to 1000 ng. The V segment lost 0 bases and the J segment 11 bases; nucleotides outside the gene matches: 12. This CDR3 spans 15 amino acids. Germline V gene sequence: CDR1 SGHNT, CDR2 YYREEE (reference sequence). This clonotype was seen more than once but under ten times. As yet, its antigen is unknown. Four PCR rounds used nested alpha and beta constant region primers plus the SP2 primer. For blood and skin samples, reverse transcription used TCR alpha and beta constant primers. Via MiXCR, TCRdb re-called the UMI-ligation and nested PCR reads, giving one row per CDR3 protein. Found here are under 25,000 distinct CDR3 sequences, 4.5% to 7% of them singletons; the top ten hold 6% to 8%.

The sequence came from an adult in good health. The sample here was skin, taken from a tuberculin skin test site. J is TRBJ1-1 and V is TRBV5-4, with 8 bases aligning to TRBD1. Here the CDR3 reads CASSLGYQGAGRAFF. The CDR3 DNA is TGTGCCAGCAGCTTGGGCTATCAGGGGGCAGGGCGTGCTTTCTTT.